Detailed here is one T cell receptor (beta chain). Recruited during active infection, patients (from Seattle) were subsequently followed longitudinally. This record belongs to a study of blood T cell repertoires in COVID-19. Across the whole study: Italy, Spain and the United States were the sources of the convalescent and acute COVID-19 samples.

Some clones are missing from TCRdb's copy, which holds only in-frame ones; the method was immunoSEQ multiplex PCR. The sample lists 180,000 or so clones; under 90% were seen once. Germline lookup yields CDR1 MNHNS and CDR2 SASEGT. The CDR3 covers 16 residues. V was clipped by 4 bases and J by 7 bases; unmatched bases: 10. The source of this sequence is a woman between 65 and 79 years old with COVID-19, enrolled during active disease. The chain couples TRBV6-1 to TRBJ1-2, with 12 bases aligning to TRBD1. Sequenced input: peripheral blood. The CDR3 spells CASSGRDGTGGGGYTF. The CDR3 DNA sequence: TGTGCCAGCAGTGGGAGGGACGGGACAGGGGGCGGTGGCTACACCTTC.